This is a list of T cell receptor beta chains from one sample in a study of alternative splicing in chronic myeloid leukemia remission. Using the bulk RNA-seq reads, TCRdb records one entry per CDR3 protein without DNA. The sample includes roughly 140 distinct CDR3 sequences, about 95% of them seen just once. Here the sequenced sample was PBMCs or total blood leukocytes (not recorded which), taken during remission. The receptor set was obtained from an adult with chronic myeloid leukemia. The CDR3 runs from the conserved cysteine through the conserved F or W. Clone size is not always given. Where it is, it says once, few, many or a class for expanded clones.

>-|TRBV24-1|TRBJ1-2
CATSDDRGSGYTF
>-|TRBV25-1|TRBJ1-6
CASSEGTNSPLHF
>-|TRBV19|TRBJ2-1
CASSVHNYNEQFF
>-|TRBV7-9|TRBJ1-1
CASSLSGNTEAFF
>-|TRBV15|TRBJ2-1
CATSSPGLAGSYSYNEQFF
>-|TRBV4-3|TRBJ1-6
CASSQVLGPPLHF
>-|TRBV28|TRBJ1-3
CASSSAGTGSGNTIYF
>-|TRBV19|TRBJ2-7
CASSAAGIETYEQYF
>-|TRBV27|TRBJ2-3
CASSLLWGIDTQYF
>-|TRBV6-5|TRBJ2-1
CASSSQGRGNEQFF
>-|TRBV27|TRBJ2-5
CASSFTTGGETQYF
>-|TRBV12-3/TRBV12-4|TRBJ1-1
CASIAEDSPKAFF
>-|TRBV20-1|TRBJ1-1
CSVQGNTEAFF
>-|TRBV23-1|TRBJ1-4
CASSPQGVANEKLFF
>-|TRBV5-1|TRBJ1-1
CASRWGVEAFF
>-|TRBV2|TRBJ1-5
CASSGLGGIQPQHF
>-|TRBV5-1|TRBJ2-7
CASSEGQGTYEQYF
>-|TRBV6-6|TRBJ1-3
CASSYSVGPGNTIYF
>-|TRBV29-1|TRBJ2-7
CSGGQVPYEQYF
>-|TRBV29-1|TRBJ1-1
CSGYRELNTEAFF
>few|TRBV3-1|TRBJ1-5
CASSQGRNQPQHF
>-|TRBV23-1|TRBJ1-1
CASSPGGTGNTEAFF
>-|TRBV19|TRBJ1-1
CASSRRQGVGNTEAFF
>-|TRBV28|TRBJ1-6
CASRRRGVNSPLHF
>-|TRBV29-1|TRBJ1-1
CSVEGQNTEAFF
>few|TRBV4-1|TRBJ1-1
CASREEGMNTEAFF
>-|TRBV6-2/TRBV6-3|TRBJ1-1
CASSLGTEAFF
>once|TRBV5-1|TRBJ1-1
CASSFRGSGTEAFF
>-|TRBV7-2|TRBJ1-1
CATSSGFGFRSTEAFF
>-|TRBV12-3/TRBV12-4|TRBJ2-6
CASKVSGTGANVLTF
>-|TRBV28|TRBJ2-7
CASWTESSYEQYF
>-|TRBV6-6|TRBJ1-2
CASSLTASNYGYTF
>-|TRBV11-2|TRBJ1-5
CASSLSRTAYSNQPQHF
>-|TRBV7-9|TRBJ2-1
CACERGKTSYNEQFF
>-|TRBV5-1|TRBJ1-2
CASSLEIGGGIYSYTF
>-|TRBV2|TRBJ2-2
CASSPFGGRNTGELFF
>once|TRBV28|TRBJ1-1
CASISDRDPRNTEAFF
>-|TRBV27|TRBJ1-2
CASYNRAYGYTF
>-|TRBV28|TRBJ1-1
CASSLRDTEAFF
>-|TRBV5-1|TRBJ2-1
CASSLEPPGTSGGEQFF
>-|TRBV7-9|TRBJ2-3
CASGTRWGTDTQYF
>-|TRBV28|TRBJ2-7
CASSNNRADEQYF
>-|TRBV20-1|TRBJ2-2
CSVPRDRVSGELFF
>-|TRBV2|TRBJ1-1
CASKRRGLNTEAFF
>-|TRBV5-1|TRBJ2-1
CASSLETSGGAREQFF